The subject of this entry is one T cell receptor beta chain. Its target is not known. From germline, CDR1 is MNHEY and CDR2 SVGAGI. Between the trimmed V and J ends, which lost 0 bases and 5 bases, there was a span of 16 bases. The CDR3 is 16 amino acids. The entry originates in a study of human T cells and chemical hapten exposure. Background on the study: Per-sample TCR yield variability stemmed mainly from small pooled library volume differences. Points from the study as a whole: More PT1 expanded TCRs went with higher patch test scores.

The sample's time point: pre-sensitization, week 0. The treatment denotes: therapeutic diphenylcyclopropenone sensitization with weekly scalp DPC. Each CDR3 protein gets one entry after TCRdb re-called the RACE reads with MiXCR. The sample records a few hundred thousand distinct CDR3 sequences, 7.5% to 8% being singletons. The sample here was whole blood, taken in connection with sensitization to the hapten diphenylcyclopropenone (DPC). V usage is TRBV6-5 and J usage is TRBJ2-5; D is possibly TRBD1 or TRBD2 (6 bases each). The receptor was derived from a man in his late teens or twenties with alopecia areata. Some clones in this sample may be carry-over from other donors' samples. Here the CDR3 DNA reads TGTGCCAGCAGTTACTCGATCCCGGGGGCTGGGGAGACCCAGTACTTC. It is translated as CASSYSIPGAGETQYF.